Detailed here is one T cell receptor beta chain. This sample is part of a study of blood T cell repertoires in COVID-19. Some clones are missing from TCRdb's copy, which holds only in-frame ones; the method was immunoSEQ multiplex PCR. The sample has just over 300,000 clones; 70% to 90% are singletons. There are 18 residues in the CDR3. CDR1 and CDR2 (germline): SGHRS, YFSETQ. Trimming at V came to 3 bases and at J to 0 bases, leaving 8 bases not matched to a gene. The material sequenced was PBMCs or T cells enriched from blood (not recorded which). The TCR originated in a man aged 25-45 years who had recovered from COVID-19. J is TRBJ2-5 and V is TRBV5-1; TRBD2 agrees at 13 bases. CDR3 residues: CASSWTSGGVSYQETQYF. CDR3 DNA: TGCGCCAGCAGCTGGACTAGCGGGGGAGTTTCGTACCAAGAGACCCAGTACTTC.